Each of the 6 T cell receptor beta chains below was sequenced from the same sample in a study of technical replicates of blood from several donors (dated by TCRdb to 2017 to 2019). Library preparation employed the immunoSEQ multiplex PCR assay. What TCRdb holds here is the immuneACCESS table cut down to in-frame rearrangements. Part of the clones is not present; checked against another copy, under half of the missing clones reflect an unresolved V gene, and the others are unexplained. In this sample the table shows approximately 79,000 clones, 91% of which occur a single time. 0.39% of the sample is held by the ten biggest clonotypes. Sequencing was performed on T cells isolated from PBMCs. Source of these receptors: a human donor in good health.

This sequence joins TRBV5-8 and TRBJ2-2; TRBD1 aligns across 8 bases. The V gene's germline CDR1 is SGHTS and CDR2 YDEGEE. The CDR3 extends over 15 amino acids. J was trimmed by 4 bases and V by 0 bases; bases with no gene match: 2. In DNA form, the CDR3 reads TGTGCCAGCAGCTTGGGACAGGGGTTCACCGGGGAGCTGTTTTTT. Translating it yields CASSLGQGFTGELFF.

The CDR3 sequence is CASSLDWQETQYF. The CDR3 DNA reads as TGTGCCAGCAGTCTGGACTGGCAAGAGACCCAGTACTTC. V gene TRBV28 combines with J gene TRBJ2-5; maybe TRBD2 (5 bases). The CDR3 runs 13 residues. V was clipped by 5 bases and J by 2 bases, with 9 bases between them. The germline CDR1 and CDR2 sequences are MDHEN and SYDVKM.

The rearrangement uses TRBV5-4 and TRBJ2-7; no clear D gene. The V and J ends lost 2 bases and 3 bases respectively, with 6 bases between them. CDR1 and CDR2 from the germline V gene are SGHNT and YYREEE (reference sequence). This CDR3 has 12 amino acids. CDR3: CASSFEFYEQYF. CDR3 coding DNA: TGTGCCAGCAGCTTTGAGTTCTACGAGCAGTACTTC. Using reference TRBV5-4 and TRBJ2-7 for the parts outside the CDR3, the full variable domain is ETGVTQSPTHLIKTRGQQVTLRCSSQSGHNTVSWYQQALGQGPQFIFQYYREEENGRGNFPPRFSGLQFPNYSSELNVNALELDDSALYLCASSFEFYEQYFGPGTRLTVT.

This clone has more than one count but fewer than ten. This chain joins TRBV7-2 and TRBJ2-7; D perhaps matches TRBD1 (6 bases). V shed 1 base and J shed 3 bases, with 16 bases lying between them. CDR1 is SGHTA and CDR2 is FQGNSA in the germline V gene. This CDR3 is 16 amino acids long. The CDR3 region is CASSLDGRGSVYEQYF. The CDR3 DNA follows: TGTGCCAGCAGCTTAGACGGCAGGGGATCGGTCTACGAGCAGTACTTC.

As DNA, the CDR3 is TGTGCCAGCAGGCTAGCGGGAGTGGTCTATGAGCAGTTCTTC. Its protein product is CASRLAGVVYEQFF. The J gene is TRBJ2-1, the V gene TRBV2; TRBD2 aligns across 10 bases. The trim removed 6 bases at V and 8 bases at J, leaving 7 bases unmatched. Germline V gives CDR1 SNHLY, CDR2 FYNNEI. The CDR3 covers 14 residues.

The chain employs TRBV7-3 and TRBJ2-2; TRBD1 aligns across 7 bases. The germline V gene encodes CDR1 SGHTA and CDR2 FQGTGA. CDR3 size: 13 residues. The V segment lost 5 bases and the J segment 5 bases; nucleotides outside the gene matches: 2. The CDR3 loop is CASSPQGTGELFF. The DNA of the CDR3 is TGTGCCAGCAGCCCACAGGGGACCGGGGAGCTGTTTTTT.